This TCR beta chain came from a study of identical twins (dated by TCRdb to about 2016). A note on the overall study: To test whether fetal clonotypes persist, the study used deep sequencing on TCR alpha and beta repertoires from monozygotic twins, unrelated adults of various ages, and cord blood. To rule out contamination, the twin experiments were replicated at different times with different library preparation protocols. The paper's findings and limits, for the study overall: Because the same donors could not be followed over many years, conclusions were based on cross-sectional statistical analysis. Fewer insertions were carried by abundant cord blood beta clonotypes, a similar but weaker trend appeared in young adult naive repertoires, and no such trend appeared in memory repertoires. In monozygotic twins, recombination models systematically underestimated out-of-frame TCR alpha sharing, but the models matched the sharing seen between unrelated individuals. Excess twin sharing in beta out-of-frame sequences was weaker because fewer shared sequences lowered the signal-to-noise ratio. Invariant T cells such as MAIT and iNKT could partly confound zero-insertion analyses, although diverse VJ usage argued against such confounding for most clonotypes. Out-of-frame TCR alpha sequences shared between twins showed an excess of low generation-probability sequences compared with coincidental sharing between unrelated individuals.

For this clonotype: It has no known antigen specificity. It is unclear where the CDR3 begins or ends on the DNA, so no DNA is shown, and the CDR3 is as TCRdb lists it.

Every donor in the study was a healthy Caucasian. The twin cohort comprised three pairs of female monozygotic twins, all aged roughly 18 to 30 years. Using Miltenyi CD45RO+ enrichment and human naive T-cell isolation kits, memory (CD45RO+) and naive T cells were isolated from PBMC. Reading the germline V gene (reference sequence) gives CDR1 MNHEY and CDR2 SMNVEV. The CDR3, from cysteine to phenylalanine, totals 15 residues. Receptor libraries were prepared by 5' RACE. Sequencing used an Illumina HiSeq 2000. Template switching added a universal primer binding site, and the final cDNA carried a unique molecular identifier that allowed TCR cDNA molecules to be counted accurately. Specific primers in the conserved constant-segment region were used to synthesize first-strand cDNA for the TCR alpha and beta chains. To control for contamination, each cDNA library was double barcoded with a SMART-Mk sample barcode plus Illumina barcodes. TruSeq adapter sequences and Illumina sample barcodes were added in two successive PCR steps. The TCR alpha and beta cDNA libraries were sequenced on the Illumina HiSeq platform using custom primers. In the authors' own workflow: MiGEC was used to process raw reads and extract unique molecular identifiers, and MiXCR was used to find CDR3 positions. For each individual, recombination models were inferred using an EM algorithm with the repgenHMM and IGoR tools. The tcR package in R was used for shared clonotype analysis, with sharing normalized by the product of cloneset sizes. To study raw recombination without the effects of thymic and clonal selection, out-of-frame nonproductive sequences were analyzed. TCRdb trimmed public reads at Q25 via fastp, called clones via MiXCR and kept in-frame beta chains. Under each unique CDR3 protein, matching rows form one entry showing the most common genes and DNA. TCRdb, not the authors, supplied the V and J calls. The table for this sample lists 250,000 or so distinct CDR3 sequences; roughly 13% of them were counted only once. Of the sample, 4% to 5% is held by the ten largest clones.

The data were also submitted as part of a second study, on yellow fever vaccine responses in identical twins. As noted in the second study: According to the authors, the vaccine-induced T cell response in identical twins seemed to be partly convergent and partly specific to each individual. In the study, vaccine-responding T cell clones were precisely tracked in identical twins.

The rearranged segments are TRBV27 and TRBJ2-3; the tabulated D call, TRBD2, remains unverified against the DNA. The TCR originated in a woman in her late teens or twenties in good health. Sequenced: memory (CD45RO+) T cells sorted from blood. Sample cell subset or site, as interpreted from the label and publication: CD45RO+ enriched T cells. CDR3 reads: CASSPFGRGTDTHYF.